The T cell receptor (beta chain) described here comes from a study of metastatic and nonmetastatic thyroid tumors. Turning to the study itself: The study looked at repertoires side by side in blood and in tumor or nodule tissue from malignant and benign thyroid patients.

Every patient was untreated before thyroid surgery. Germline CDR1 and CDR2: SGDLS and YYNGEE. The CDR3 runs to 14 residues. Trimming left V 3 bases short and J 4 bases short, with 13 bases between. This clone was picked up many times. TCRdb re-analyzed the PCR reads through MiXCR. Altogether some 19,000 clones are present, roughly 25% being singletons, with the ten largest covering 3.3%. Material: blood. The V and J genes are TRBV9 and TRBJ2-5; tentatively, D is TRBD1 (5 bases). The receptor was isolated from a male donor with papillary thyroid cancer or a benign thyroid nodule (not recorded which). Some clones in this sample may be carry-over from other donors' samples. CDR3 in amino acids: CASSGAGFPETQYF. The CDR3, as DNA: TGTGCCAGCAGCGGGGCAGGGTTCCCAGAGACCCAGTACTTC.